This T cell receptor (beta chain) was observed in a study of siplizumab effects on memory and regulatory T cells (dated by TCRdb to about 2019). With respect to the entire study: The study looked at the effect of siplizumab, an anti-CD2 antibody, on alloreactive T-cell subsets in allogeneic mixed lymphocyte reactions made from human PBMCs.

Of note for this clone: Its cognate antigen has yet to be identified. No much larger clonotype is one base removed from it; base qualities were not supplied.

Sorted unstimulated T cells and proliferating T cells recovered from mixed lymphocyte reactions underwent TCRbeta CDR3 sequencing. Fresh whole blood from roughly ten HLA-typed healthy donors was used to isolate PBMCs. To map where alloreactive clones came from, unstimulated CD4+ regulatory T cells were FACS-sorted. Relative to germline, V is 4 bases shorter and J is 2 bases shorter, with 15 bases between their ends. CDR1 and CDR2 were assigned from the germline V gene as SGHDT and YYEEEE. Including the terminal cysteine and phenylalanine, the CDR3 comprises 15 residues. Only the CDR3 region is kept as DNA, spanning 45 bases read in frame from base 1. Library preparation was by the immunoSEQ multiplex PCR assay. Each sample had 80,000 to 100,000 TCR templates assayed by the deep sequencing platform. Genomic DNA extracted from sorted T cells was the material used for TCRbeta CDR3 sequencing. Per the authors' processing: The R programming language was used for clonal analysis of the TCRbeta CDR3 data. Alloreactive CD4+ and CD8+ clones were identified by comparing unstimulated samples to CFSE-low samples taken after the reaction. Regulatory or non-regulatory origin was assigned to alloreactive CD4+ clones by matching of sequences to sorted unstimulated Treg and non-Treg repertoires. TCRdb retrieved this table from immuneACCESS and kept in-frame rearrangements only. Not all clones are present; in checked studies, unresolved V genes account for under half, and no reason is known for the remainder. V and J calls and clone size are as listed in that table; D and trimming were resolved from the DNA. Present in this sample are fewer than 85,000 clones, 80% to 90% of which were seen just once. 1.5% to 1.7% of the sample is in the top ten clones.

Overall study outcomes, separate from this receptor: Compared with memory T cells, unstimulated naive T cells appeared more diverse, and naive cells seemed to make a substantial contribution to the alloresponse. Roughly 80-95% of proliferating CD4+ or CD8+ clones could not be assigned a naive or memory phenotype. Because sequences below about 10^-5 frequency were poorly captured, only a minor fraction of alloreactive clones could be mapped to unstimulated subsets. Among mappable alloreactive CD4+ clones, an average Treg-derived fraction of about 69% was observed with siplizumab, compared with around 28% in control reactions. The cumulative frequency of alloreactive sequences that could be traced back to unstimulated CD4+ memory T cells was significantly reduced by siplizumab. The suppressive function of proliferating Tregs from siplizumab cultures was not functionally confirmed.

The receptor was derived from a human donor in good health. The sequence is built from TRBV5-6 and TRBJ1-2; TRBD1 is possibly the D segment (6 matching bases). The sequenced sample was Tregs sorted from blood. The nucleotide sequence is TGTGCCAGCAGCCAACAGGGAGAGAGGAACTATGGCTACACCTTC. Its protein reads: CASSQQGERNYGYTF.